The clone carrying this T cell receptor beta chain was counted between two and nine times. As yet, its antigen is unknown. The data belong to a study of blood T cells in healthy people across ages. Study-wide results and caveats: Changes in expanded clonotypes were possibly confounded, as the CMV status of donors was unknown. Naive T cell percentage by flow cytometry tracked strongly with beta diversity.

Each sample yielded at least 7 million isolated PBMCs. The V and J ends lost 3 bases and 11 bases, in that order; junction bases with no gene match: 8. This CDR3 is built from 13 residues. Germline lookup yields CDR1 GTSNPN and CDR2 SVGIG (reference sequence). Sample-barcoded 5' priming and a J-beta primer mix drove a second PCR of about 7 to 11 cycles. A tag from a template-switch adaptor with 12 random nucleotides marked each cDNA molecule. MiXCR was run by TCRdb on the 5' RACE reads, yielding one entry per CDR3 protein. The sample includes 750,000 to 1,000,000 distinct CDR3 sequences, 25% to 35% of them seen just once. This sample was shared with a second study, whose subject was T cells of mothers and their children.

This TCR came from a woman aged 40 to 55 in good health. This chain uses TRBV30 with TRBJ1-4; 8 bases are shared with TRBD1. Sequencing was done on a sample of blood. The CDR3 DNA sequence: TGTGCCTGGAGGGACAGGGCCCCTTGGAAACTGTTTTTT. Encoded protein: CAWRDRAPWKLFF.